The text below deals with one T cell receptor beta chain. Original data processing: Using reference gene primer amplification, nucleated cell counts were estimated. Data came from immunoSEQ multiplex PCR; TCRdb stores just in-frame clones and leaves some out. V and J calls plus clone size are reproduced from that table; the DNA served to infer D and trimming. The top ten clones hold less than 2.5% of a sample with 280,000 or so clones, around 85% of them seen once. Germline assignment: CDR1 MNHEY and CDR2 SVGAGI. The CDR3 is 13 amino acids. The V and J ends lost 2 bases and 7 bases, in that order; junction bases with no gene match: 4. This record comes from a study of blood T cell repertoires in COVID-19. Across the study: Spain, Italy and the United States supplied samples that represented acute and convalescent COVID-19. From T cells, B-cell-depleted T cells, or PBMCs came the material, which was cDNA or gDNA.

The sequencing input was peripheral blood. The V gene is TRBV6-5, the J gene TRBJ1-1; 7 bases align to TRBD1. The TCR was taken from a woman aged 25 to 39 who had recovered from COVID-19. CDR3 coding DNA: TGTGCCAGCAGTTACGAGGGGGCTGGTGAAGCTTTCTTT. Residues: CASSYEGAGEAFF.